This T cell receptor (beta chain) was observed in a study of OX40 agonist ivuxolimab in advanced cancers. General notes on the study: Ivuxolimab, which targeted the costimulatory receptor OX40 (CD134), was an agonistic, fully human IgG2 monoclonal antibody. Intravenous ivuxolimab was administered to patients every 2 weeks at six dose levels: 0.01, 0.1, 0.3, 1.5, 3 and 10 mg/kg. Of the roughly 51 patients in dose escalation, about 20 had hepatocellular carcinoma, some 15 had melanoma, 9 had renal cell carcinoma and 9 had head and neck cancer. In the dose-escalation cohort, around four fifths of patients were male, and the mean age was around 60 years, with a range of 23 to 79. Prior anti-PD-1, anti-PD-L1 or anti-CTLA-4 therapy was permitted, and checkpoint inhibitors had been received by 40% to 50% of dose-escalation patients. Partial responses were achieved by three dose-escalation patients, of whom one had hepatocellular carcinoma and two had cutaneous melanoma. The point of sequencing TCRbeta in the periphery was to test whether ivuxolimab changed TCR sequence diversity and drove clonal T-cell expansion. The paper describes the monotherapy dose-escalation part (N ≈ 52 patients) of the phase I trial of ivuxolimab.

The trial excluded patients who had a history of autoimmune disease or were on systemic immunosuppression. Peripheral blood for TCR sequencing was collected from all dose cohorts at baseline, on cycle 4 day 1, and on cycle 7 day 1. The samples were drawn from a first-in-human, open-label, multicenter phase I dose-escalation trial of ivuxolimab. Adults with locally advanced or metastatic head and neck squamous cell, hepatocellular, melanoma or renal cell carcinoma were enrolled in the trial. Before TCR sequencing, CD4+ T cells and CD8+ T cells were sorted from peripheral blood as separate populations. Points on this clone: Its recognized antigen is unknown. No much larger clone exists at a distance of one base, and base qualities are not known.

To sequence the TCRbeta CDR3 region, genomic DNA was isolated from the sorted cells. The immunoSEQ Assay was used to sequence the TCRbeta CDR3 regions. TCRdb stores this immuneACCESS table with in-frame sequences only. Part of the clones is absent; in the studies checked, under half of the shortfall reflects unresolved V genes, and no reason is known for the rest. Present in this sample are under 25,000 clones, nearly 85% of which were seen just once. The ten largest clones take up over 25% of the sample. Study-wide findings and limitations: Antigen specificity was not determined for the clonally expanded peripheral T cells. Low levels of normalized T-cell clonal expansion were also seen in some nonresponding patients. At doses from 0.1 to 3.0 mg/kg, clonal expansion was seen in both CD4+ and CD8+ blood T cells between baseline and week 6. After ivuxolimab, expanded clones were on average more numerous among CD8+ T cells than among CD4+ T cells. In the 0.1-3.0 mg/kg groups, partial responders had among the lowest normalized peripheral clonal expansion, particularly in CD8+ T cells.

Cut back by 4 bases and 0 bases, the V and J ends lie 14 bases apart. CDR1 and CDR2, per the germline V gene, are SGDLS and YYNGEE. The CDR3 contains 15 residues, cysteine and phenylalanine counted. Here the CDR3 DNA is all that survives: 45 bases in frame from base 1. This sequence originates from an adult with an advanced solid tumor such as melanoma, head and neck, liver or kidney cancer. The sequencing used CD4+ or CD8+ T cells sorted from blood, collected in a trial of the OX40 agonist ivuxolimab. The chain is encoded by TRBV9 joined to TRBJ2-7; the D gene is possibly TRBD1, with 6 bases matching. The CDR3 region has the sequence CASSLGQTTSYEQYF. The nucleotides are TGTGCCAGCAGCCTCGGACAGACTACCTCCTACGAGCAGTACTTC.